This T cell receptor (beta chain) was captured in a study of cytotoxic CD8 clonotypes in ibrutinib-treated CLL. The overall study: Response material was collected after a median 12 months of treatment, range 6 to 36.

Study-level findings and limits: Patients showed higher baseline clonality than age-matched healthy donors, and it tracked circulating CD8+ T-cell counts.

This clone appeared a few times. Its target is unknown. Only in-frame clones appear in the TCRdb table, and some are missing; sequencing was by immunoSEQ multiplex PCR. The sample has fewer than 400,000 clones, 67% seen once. Library input was about 2.2 micrograms of DNA from cryopreserved PBMCs. This CDR3 contains 15 residues. Germline V CDR1 and CDR2: MDHEN, SYDVKM. V dropped 1 base and J dropped 4 bases, with 11 bases sitting between them. Sequences were derived from PBMCs, sampled after 36 months of ibrutinib treatment. The chain is built from TRBV28 and TRBJ1-5, with D possibly TRBD1 on 6 matching bases. The clonotype comes from a human donor with chronic lymphocytic leukemia. DNA for the CDR3: TGTGCCAGCAGTTTATCTGTAAGGGGGAATCAGCCCCAGCATTTT. This sequence encodes CASSLSVRGNQPQHF.